This T cell receptor beta chain comes out of a study of Ad26.COV2.S vaccination and SARS-CoV-2 variants. The overall study: Donor had been placed in the Ad26.COV2.S arm of the COV1001 trial.

Study outcomes and limitations: Reportedly, spike-specific CD8+ and CD4+ T cell responses achieved substantial breadth once vaccination had taken place. Measures of TCR breadth and depth may have fallen short of total T cell responses.

Repertoires were generated with immunoSEQ multiplex PCR, while TCRdb's copy carries only in-frame clones and drops some. The sample contains approximately 280,000 clones, over 75% of which appear only once. Treatment in this sample: around 19 received Ad26.COV2.S at low or high dose, single or two shots; roughly five received placebo; per-sample allocation not given. Day 63 after the first vaccine or placebo injection was the time point for sampling. Boston provided a donor who was an adult aged 18-55 years. Worth noting for this clone: Its antigen is still unknown.

Germline assignment: CDR1 MDHEN and CDR2 SYDVKM. This CDR3 has 13 amino acids. Trimming took 7 bases from V and 2 from J, leaving 6 bases between them. The sequence was obtained from a person between 18 and 59 years old who received the Ad26.COV2.S COVID-19 vaccine or a placebo. Sequenced here: peripheral blood, sampled in a trial of Ad26.COV2.S vaccine versus placebo. This chain uses TRBV28 with TRBJ2-6; D call uncertain. CDR3 DNA sequence: TGTGCCAGCACCTTGACTGGGGCCAACGTCCTGACTTTC. Translation gives CASTLTGANVLTF.